Each of the 15 T cell receptor beta chains below was sequenced from the same sample in a study of response to subunit inactivated influenza vaccine. TCRdb analysed the RT-PCR reads with MiXCR anew, one entry per CDR3 protein. Of hundreds of thousands of distinct CDR3 sequences detected, more than 15% appear once; the ten largest clones hold around a tenth. Sequencing used PBMCs from blood, obtained roughly 12 days after vaccination. These receptors all stem from a man between 45 and 60 years old who received an inactivated influenza vaccine.

This clonotype has only a few counts. The chain carries TRBV14 and TRBJ2-3; tentatively, D is TRBD1 (6 bases). V shed 3 bases and J shed 2 bases, with 12 bases lying between them. Germline V lookup: CDR1 SGHDN, CDR2 FVKESK. The CDR3 is 15 amino acids. The DNA for the CDR3 is TGTGCCAGCAGCCACCACGACAGGTTCACAGATACGCAGTATTTT. This translates into CASSHHDRFTDTQYF.

This clonotype was seen more than once but under ten times. The rearrangement links TRBV14 to TRBJ2-1; D possibly corresponds to TRBD2 (5 bases). The CDR3 runs to 16 residues. The germline V gene has CDR1 SGHDN and CDR2 FVKESK. V was clipped by 0 bases and J by 4 bases, with 13 bases between them. The CDR3 sequence: CASSQEGAVIYNEQFF. In DNA, the CDR3 is TGTGCCAGCAGCCAAGAAGGAGCGGTCATTTACAATGAGCAGTTCTTC.

Only a few counts were recorded for this clonotype. The chain uses TRBV28 and TRBJ1-5; D is perhaps TRBD1 (5 bases). Germline values: CDR1 MDHEN, CDR2 SYDVKM. V lost 2 bases and J 9 bases, leaving 14 bases between the germline ends. The CDR3 runs to 14 residues. DNA for the CDR3: TGTGCCAGCAGTTTAATCCCCGGGGGGAGGCCCCAGCATTTT. It translates to CASSLIPGGRPQHF. The full variable domain, rest sourced from reference TRBV28 and TRBJ1-5, is DVKVTQSSRYLVKRTGEKVFLECVQDMDHENMFWYRQDPGLGLRLIYFSYDVKMKEKGDIPEGYSVSREKKERFSLILESASTNQTSMYLCASSLIPGGRPQHFGDGTRLSIL.

The chain has TRBV5-1 and TRBJ2-3; 7 nucleotides agree with TRBD2. CDR1 is SGHRS and CDR2 is YFSETQ in the germline V gene. The length of the CDR3 is 14 residues. The ends lost 6 bases at V and 0 bases at J; junction bases unmatched: 4. CDR3 residues: CASKAGPSTDTQYF. The CDR3 DNA reads as TGCGCCAGCAAAGCGGGGCCTAGCACAGATACGCAGTATTTT.

J is TRBJ2-1 and V is TRBV14; 10 bases map to TRBD2. The V gene's germline CDR1 is SGHDN and CDR2 FVKESK. This CDR3 is 16 amino acids long. V shed 4 bases and J 13 bases; nucleotides not matched to a gene: 16. The CDR3 DNA sequence: TGTGCCAGCAGCCCCGGGCTAGCGGGGGTATATATAGGACAGTTCTTC. It codes for CASSPGLAGVYIGQFF.

This sequence joins TRBV14 and TRBJ2-5; D tentatively reads TRBD1 or TRBD2 (5 bases each). With 3 bases removed from V and 5 bases from J, the gap between germline ends came to 10 bases. The CDR3 is 13 residues long. Per germline, CDR1 SGHDN and CDR2 FVKESK. CDR3 DNA sequence: TGTGCCAGCAGCCAGGGGACCCGCGAGACCCAGTACTTC. Translating it yields CASSQGTRETQYF.

This chain connects TRBV11-2 to TRBJ2-3; 9 nucleotides match TRBD2. V shed 3 bases and J 7 bases; nucleotides not matched to a gene: 5. Germline values: CDR1 SGHAT, CDR2 FQNNGV. This CDR3 has 14 residues. The CDR3 protein is CASSLGLARYTQYF. In DNA, the CDR3 is TGTGCCAGCAGCTTGGGACTAGCTCGGTATACGCAGTATTTT.

With regard to this clonotype: The CDR3 does not close with the conserved phenylalanine or tryptophan, likely indicating a read error. This rearrangement joins TRBV27 to TRBJ2-6; 10 positions match TRBD1. After removal of 4 bases from V and 0 bases from J, the junction contained 18 bases not matched to a gene. The CDR3 length is 22 residues. Germline loops: CDR1 MNHEY, CDR2 SMNVEV (reference sequence). The CDR3 is CASSYIRLGTGARYSGANVLTL. CDR3 in DNA: TGTGCCAGCAGTTATATCCGGTTAGGGACAGGGGCTCGGTACTCTGGGGCCAACGTCCTGACTCTC.

V is TRBV20-1 and J is TRBJ2-7; 10 bases match TRBD1. The CDR3 totals 13 residues. Germline CDR1 reads DFQATT; CDR2 reads SNEGSKA (reference sequence). J gave up 5 bases and V 5 bases, and 6 bases lay outside the gene matches. This CDR3 is CSALGTGENEQYF. The CDR3 nucleotides are TGCAGTGCTCTGGGGACAGGGGAGAACGAGCAGTACTTC.

The CDR3 is CASSPGTGRNSGANVLTF. The CDR3 DNA reads TGTGCCAGCAGCCCCGGGACAGGAAGGAACTCTGGGGCCAACGTCCTGACTTTC. This chain links TRBV11-1 with TRBJ2-6, with TRBD1 identical over 8 bases. CDR3 length equals 18 residues. Germline V gives CDR1 SGHAT, CDR2 FQDESV (reference sequence). The V and J ends lost 5 bases and 0 bases, in that order; junction bases with no gene match: 9.

The table lists this clonotype with many counts. The V call is TRBV24-1, the J call TRBJ2-3; D might be TRBD1 or TRBD2, each matching 5 bases. The CDR3 is made up of 14 amino acids. CDR1 KGHDR and CDR2 SFDVKD come from the germline V gene. V lost 7 bases, J lost 6 bases, and 16 bases lay in between. The CDR3 sequence is CATSGTGGSDTQYF. The CDR3 DNA sequence: TGTGCCACCAGCGGGACCGGCGGTTCGGATACGCAGTATTTT.

This clonotype was seen repeatedly, ten times or more. This chain uses TRBV6-5 with TRBJ1-1; maybe TRBD1 (6 bases). V lost 0 bases and J lost 1, with 6 bases in between. CDR1 is MNHEY and CDR2 is SVGAGI in the germline V gene. CDR3 length: 14 amino acids. The CDR3 nucleotides read TGTGCCAGCAGTTACTCAGGGGGGAACACTGAAGCTTTCTTT. Its protein product is CASSYSGGNTEAFF.

The table lists this clonotype with a few counts. DNA for the CDR3: TGTGCCAGCAGCGACAGGGTCCCAGATACGCAGTATTTT. Its translation: CASSDRVPDTQYF. The gene calls are TRBV7-9 and TRBJ2-3; 7 nucleotides align to TRBD1. CDR3 length: 13 amino acids. Germline V lookup: CDR1 SEHNR, CDR2 FQNEAQ (reference sequence). The junction had 3 bases not matched to a gene; V was cut back by 5 bases and J by 4 bases.

The J gene is TRBJ1-2, the V gene TRBV7-6, with no clear D. Germline CDR1 reads SGHVS; CDR2 reads FNYEAQ. The CDR3 is 13 amino acids. V lost 2 bases, J lost 3 bases, and 7 bases lay in between. Written as DNA, the CDR3 is TGTGCCAGCAGCTTACACCGGGACTATGGCTACACCTTC. This encodes CASSLHRDYGYTF.

The chain has TRBV11-2 and TRBJ2-1; D not resolved. The CDR3 extends over 12 amino acids. The V and J ends lost 5 bases and 9 bases respectively, with 11 bases between them. Per germline, CDR1 SGHAT and CDR2 FQNNGV. CDR3 protein: CASSTRWGEQFF. The CDR3 bases are TGTGCCAGCAGCACCAGGTGGGGTGAGCAGTTCTTC.